The sequence of this TCR beta chain was determined in a study of blood T cell repertoires in COVID-19. On the study more broadly: Whether acute or convalescent, the COVID-19 samples came from the United States, Italy and Spain. PBMCs, B-cell-depleted T cells, or T cells provided the cDNA or gDNA that made up the material.

Authors' data handling: Reference gene primer amplification in the assay estimated nucleated cell counts. Produced via immunoSEQ multiplex PCR; TCRdb's table is partial and in-frame only. For V, J and clone size, that table is used; D and trimming come from the DNA. Found here are around 71,000 clones, about 80% of them singletons; the top ten hold about 30%. Germline lookup yields CDR1 SGHTA and CDR2 FQGNSA. This CDR3 is built from 15 residues. V trimming: 5 bases; J trimming: 6 bases; junction bases outside the gene matches: 10. This clonotype was sampled from a man between 65 and 85 years old with acute or convalescent COVID-19. The V and J genes are TRBV7-2 and TRBJ1-1; 9 bases agree with TRBD1. Material: peripheral blood. CDR3 DNA: TGTGCCAGCAGCCTTGACGCCGGGACAGGGTCTGAAGCTTTCTTT. The encoded protein is CASSLDAGTGSEAFF. Supplemented by reference TRBV7-2 and TRBJ1-1, the full variable domain reads GAGVSQSPSNKVTEKGKDVELRCDPISGHTALYWYRQSLGQGLEFLIYFQGNSAPDKSGLPSDRFSAERTGGSVSTLTIQRTQQEDSAVYLCASSLDAGTGSEAFFGQGTRLTVV.